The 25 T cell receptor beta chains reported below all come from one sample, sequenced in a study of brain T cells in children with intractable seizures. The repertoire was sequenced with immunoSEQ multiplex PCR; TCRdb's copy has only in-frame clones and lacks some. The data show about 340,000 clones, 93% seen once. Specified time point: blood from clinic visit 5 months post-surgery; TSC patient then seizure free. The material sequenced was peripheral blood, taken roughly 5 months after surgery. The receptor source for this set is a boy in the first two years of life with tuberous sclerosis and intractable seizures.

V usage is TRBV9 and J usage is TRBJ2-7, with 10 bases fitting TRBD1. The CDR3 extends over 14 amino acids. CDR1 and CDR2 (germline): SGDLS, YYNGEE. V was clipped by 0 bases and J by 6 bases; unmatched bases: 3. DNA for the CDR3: TGTGCCAGCAGCGTAGAGACAGGGGGCGGCGAGCAGTACTTC. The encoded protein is CASSVETGGGEQYF.

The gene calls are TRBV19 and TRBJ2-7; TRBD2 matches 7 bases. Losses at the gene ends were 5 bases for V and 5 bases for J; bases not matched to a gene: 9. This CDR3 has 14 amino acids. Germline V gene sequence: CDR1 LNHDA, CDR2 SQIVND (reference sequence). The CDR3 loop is CASSPAGADHEQYF. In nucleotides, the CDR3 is TGTGCCAGTAGTCCGGCGGGAGCGGACCACGAGCAGTACTTC. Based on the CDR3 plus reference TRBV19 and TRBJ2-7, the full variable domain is DGGITQSPKYLFRKEGQNVTLSCEQNLNHDAMYWYRQDPGQGLRLIYYSQIVNDFQKGDIAEGYSVSREKKESFPLTVTSAQKNPTAFYLCASSPAGADHEQYFGPGTRLTVT.

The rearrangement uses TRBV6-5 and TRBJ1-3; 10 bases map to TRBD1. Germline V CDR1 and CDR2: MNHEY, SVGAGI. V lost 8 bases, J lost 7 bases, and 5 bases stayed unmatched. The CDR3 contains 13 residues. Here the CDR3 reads CASRDRGSNTIYF. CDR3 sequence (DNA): TGTGCCAGCCGGGACAGGGGATCGAACACCATATATTTT.

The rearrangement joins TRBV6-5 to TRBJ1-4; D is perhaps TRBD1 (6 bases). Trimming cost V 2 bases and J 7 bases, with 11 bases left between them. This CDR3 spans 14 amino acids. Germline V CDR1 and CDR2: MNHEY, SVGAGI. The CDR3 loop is CASSYGTTGEKLFF. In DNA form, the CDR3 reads TGTGCCAGCAGTTACGGGACAACGGGTGAAAAACTGTTTTTT.

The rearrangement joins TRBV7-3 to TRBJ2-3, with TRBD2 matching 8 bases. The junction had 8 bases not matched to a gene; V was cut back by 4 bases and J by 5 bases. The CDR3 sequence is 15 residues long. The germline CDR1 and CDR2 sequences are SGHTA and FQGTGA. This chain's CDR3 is CASSSLAGGRDTQYF. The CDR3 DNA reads TGTGCCAGCAGCTCCCTGGCGGGGGGTCGAGATACGCAGTATTTT.

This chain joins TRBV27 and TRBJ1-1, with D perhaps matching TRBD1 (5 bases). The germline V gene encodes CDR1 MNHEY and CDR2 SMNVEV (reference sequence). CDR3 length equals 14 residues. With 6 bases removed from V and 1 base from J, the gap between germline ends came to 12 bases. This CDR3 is CASRVGVSNTEAFF. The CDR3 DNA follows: TGTGCCAGCAGGGTGGGGGTTTCGAACACTGAAGCTTTCTTT.

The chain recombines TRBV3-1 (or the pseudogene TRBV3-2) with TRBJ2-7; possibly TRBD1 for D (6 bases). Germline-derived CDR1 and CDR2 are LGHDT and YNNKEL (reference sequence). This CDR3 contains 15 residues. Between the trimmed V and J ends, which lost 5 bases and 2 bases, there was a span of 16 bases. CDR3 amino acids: CASSDKRTATYEQYF. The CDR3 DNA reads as TGTGCCAGCAGCGATAAGCGGACAGCCACCTACGAGCAGTACTTC.

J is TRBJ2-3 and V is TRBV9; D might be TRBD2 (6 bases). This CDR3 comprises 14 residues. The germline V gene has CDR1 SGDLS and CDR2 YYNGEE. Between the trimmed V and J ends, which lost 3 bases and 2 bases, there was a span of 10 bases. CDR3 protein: CASSAGGTTDTQYF. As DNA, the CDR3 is TGTGCCAGCAGCGCAGGCGGGACCACAGATACGCAGTATTTT.

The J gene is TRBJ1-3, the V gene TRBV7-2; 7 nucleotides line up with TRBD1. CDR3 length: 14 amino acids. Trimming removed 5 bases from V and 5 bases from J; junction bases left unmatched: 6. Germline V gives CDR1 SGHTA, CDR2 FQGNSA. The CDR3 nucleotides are TGTGCCAGCAGCCCGGGACAGACTCGAAACACCATATATTTT. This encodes CASSPGQTRNTIYF.

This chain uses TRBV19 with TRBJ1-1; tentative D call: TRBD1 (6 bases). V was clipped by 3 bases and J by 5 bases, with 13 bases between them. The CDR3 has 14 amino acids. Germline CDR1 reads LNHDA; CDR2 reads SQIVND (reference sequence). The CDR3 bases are TGTGCCAGTAGTATCAGGGGTTCGGTTACTGAAGCTTTCTTT. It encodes CASSIRGSVTEAFF.

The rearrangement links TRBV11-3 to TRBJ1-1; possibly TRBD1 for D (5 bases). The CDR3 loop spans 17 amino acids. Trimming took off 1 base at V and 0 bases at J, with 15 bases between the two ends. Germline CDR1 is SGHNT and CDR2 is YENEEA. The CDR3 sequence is CASSLASTDLMNTEAFF. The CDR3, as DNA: TGTGCCAGCAGCTTAGCGTCGACAGACCTCATGAACACTGAAGCTTTCTTT. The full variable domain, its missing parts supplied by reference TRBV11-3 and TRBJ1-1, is EAGVVQSPRYKIIEKKQPVAFWCNPISGHNTLYWYLQNLGQGPELLIRYENEEAVDDSQLPKDRFSAERLKGVDSTLKIQPAELGDSAVYLCASSLASTDLMNTEAFFGQGTRLTVV.

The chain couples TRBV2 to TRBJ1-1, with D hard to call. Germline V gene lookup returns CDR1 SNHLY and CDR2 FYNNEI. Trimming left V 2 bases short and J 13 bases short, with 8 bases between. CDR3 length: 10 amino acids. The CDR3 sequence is CASSEMLGFF. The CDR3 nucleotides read TGTGCCAGCAGTGAAATGTTAGGTTTCTTT.

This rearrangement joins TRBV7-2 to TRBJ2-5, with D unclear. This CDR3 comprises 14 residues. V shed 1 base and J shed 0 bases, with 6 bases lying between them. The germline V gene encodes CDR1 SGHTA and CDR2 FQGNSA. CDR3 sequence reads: CASSLGHHQETQYF. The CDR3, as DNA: TGTGCCAGCAGCTTAGGCCACCACCAAGAGACCCAGTACTTC.

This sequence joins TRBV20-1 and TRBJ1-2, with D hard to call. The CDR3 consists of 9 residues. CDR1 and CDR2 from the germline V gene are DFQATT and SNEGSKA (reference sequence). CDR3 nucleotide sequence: TGCGTACCGGGCTATGGCTACACCTTC. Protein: CVPGYGYTF.

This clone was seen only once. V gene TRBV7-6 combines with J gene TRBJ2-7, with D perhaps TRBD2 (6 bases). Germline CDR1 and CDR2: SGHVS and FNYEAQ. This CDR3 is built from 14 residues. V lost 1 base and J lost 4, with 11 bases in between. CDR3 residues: CASSLGGAGYEQYF. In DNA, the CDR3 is TGTGCCAGCAGCTTAGGGGGTGCGGGATACGAGCAGTACTTC.

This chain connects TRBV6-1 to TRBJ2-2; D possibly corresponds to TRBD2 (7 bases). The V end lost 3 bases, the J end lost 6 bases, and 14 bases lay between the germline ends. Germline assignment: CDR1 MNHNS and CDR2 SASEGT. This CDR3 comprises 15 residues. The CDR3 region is CASSEWGGPSGELFF. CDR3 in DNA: TGTGCCAGCAGTGAGTGGGGGGGCCCCTCCGGGGAGCTGTTTTTT.

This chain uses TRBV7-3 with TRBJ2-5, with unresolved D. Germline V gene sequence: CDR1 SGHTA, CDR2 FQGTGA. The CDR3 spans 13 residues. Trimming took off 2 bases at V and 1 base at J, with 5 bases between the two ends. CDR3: CASSLHSQETQYF. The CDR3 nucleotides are TGTGCCAGCAGCTTACACTCCCAAGAGACCCAGTACTTC.

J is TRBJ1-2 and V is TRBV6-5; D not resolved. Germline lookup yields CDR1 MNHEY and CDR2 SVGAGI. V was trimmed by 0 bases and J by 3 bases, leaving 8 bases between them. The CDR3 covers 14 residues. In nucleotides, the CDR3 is TGTGCCAGCAGTTACTCGGGCAGCCACTATGGCTACACCTTC. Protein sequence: CASSYSGSHYGYTF.

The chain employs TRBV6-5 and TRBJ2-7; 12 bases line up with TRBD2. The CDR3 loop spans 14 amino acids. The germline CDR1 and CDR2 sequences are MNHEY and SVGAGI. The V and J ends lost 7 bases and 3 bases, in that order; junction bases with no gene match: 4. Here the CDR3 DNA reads TGTGCCAGCACCCAACTAGCGGGGGGCTACGAGCAGTACTTC. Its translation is CASTQLAGGYEQYF.

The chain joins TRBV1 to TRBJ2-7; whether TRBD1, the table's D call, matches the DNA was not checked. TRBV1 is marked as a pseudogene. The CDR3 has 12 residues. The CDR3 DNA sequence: TGCACCAGAAGGGGGTCTGGCTACGAGCAGTACTTC. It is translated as CTRRGSGYEQYF.

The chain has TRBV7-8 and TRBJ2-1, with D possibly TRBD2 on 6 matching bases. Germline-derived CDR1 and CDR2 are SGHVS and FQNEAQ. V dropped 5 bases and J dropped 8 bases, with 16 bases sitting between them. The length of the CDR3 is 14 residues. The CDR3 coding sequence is TGTGCCAGCAGCCCCCGGAGGGTAGCAGATGAGCAGTTCTTC. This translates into CASSPRRVADEQFF.

CDR3 protein: CAISGQYNSPLHF. CDR3 nucleotide sequence: TGTGCCATCAGTGGACAATATAATTCACCCCTCCACTTT. The genes are TRBV10-3 and TRBJ1-6, with D uncertain. Germline V gene lookup returns CDR1 ENHRY and CDR2 SYGVKD. V was clipped by 4 bases and J by 4 bases, with 5 bases between them. CDR3 size: 13 residues.

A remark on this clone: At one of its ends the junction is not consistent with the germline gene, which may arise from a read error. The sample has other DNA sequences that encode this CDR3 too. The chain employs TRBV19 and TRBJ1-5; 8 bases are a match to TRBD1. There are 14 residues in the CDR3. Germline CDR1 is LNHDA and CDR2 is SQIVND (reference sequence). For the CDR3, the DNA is TGTGCCAGTAGTACCGGACAGGGCAACCAGCCCCAGCATTTT. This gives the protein CASSTGQGNQPQHF.

The CDR3, as DNA: TGTGCCAGTAGTATGAAATGGACTAGCGGGAGGGCCTTGGCCTACGAGCAGTACTTC. Translating gives CASSMKWTSGRALAYEQYF. The chain has TRBV19 and TRBJ2-7; TRBD2 matches 15 bases. Germline loops: CDR1 LNHDA, CDR2 SQIVND (reference sequence). J gave up 2 bases and V 3 bases, and 11 bases lay outside the gene matches. This CDR3 region has 19 residues.

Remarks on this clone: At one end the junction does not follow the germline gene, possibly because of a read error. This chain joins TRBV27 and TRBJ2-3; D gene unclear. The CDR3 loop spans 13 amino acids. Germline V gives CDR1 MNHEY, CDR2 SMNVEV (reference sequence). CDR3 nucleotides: TGTGCCAGCAGTATATCCATACTACATACGCAGTATTTT. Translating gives CASSISILHTQYF.